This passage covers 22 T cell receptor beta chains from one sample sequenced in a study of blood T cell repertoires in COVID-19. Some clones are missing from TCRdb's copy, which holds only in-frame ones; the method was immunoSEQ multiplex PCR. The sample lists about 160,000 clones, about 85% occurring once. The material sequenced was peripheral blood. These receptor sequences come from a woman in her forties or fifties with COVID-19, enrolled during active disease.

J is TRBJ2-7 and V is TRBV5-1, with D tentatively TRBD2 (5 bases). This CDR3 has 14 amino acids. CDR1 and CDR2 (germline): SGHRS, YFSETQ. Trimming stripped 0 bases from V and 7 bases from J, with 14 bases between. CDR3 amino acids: CASSLEAVAREQYF. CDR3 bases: TGCGCCAGCAGCTTGGAAGCGGTGGCTAGGGAGCAGTACTTC.

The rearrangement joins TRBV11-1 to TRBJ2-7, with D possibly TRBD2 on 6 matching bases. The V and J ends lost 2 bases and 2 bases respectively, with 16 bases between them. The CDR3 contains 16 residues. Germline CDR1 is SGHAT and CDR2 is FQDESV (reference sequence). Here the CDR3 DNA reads TGTGCCAGCAGCTTAAAATCCGGGCCGGGGGCCTACGAGCAGTACTTC. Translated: CASSLKSGPGAYEQYF.

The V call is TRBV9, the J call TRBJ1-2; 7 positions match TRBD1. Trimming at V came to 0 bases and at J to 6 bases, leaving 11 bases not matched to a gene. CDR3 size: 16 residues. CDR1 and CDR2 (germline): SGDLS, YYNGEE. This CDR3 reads CASSVAPSGGRNGYTF. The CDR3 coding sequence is TGTGCCAGCAGCGTAGCCCCCTCAGGGGGAAGGAATGGCTACACCTTC.

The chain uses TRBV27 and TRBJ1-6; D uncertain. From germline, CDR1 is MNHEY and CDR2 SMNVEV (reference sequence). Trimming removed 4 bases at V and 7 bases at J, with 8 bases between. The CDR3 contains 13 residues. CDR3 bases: TGTGCCAGCAGTTACACACCGAATTCACCCCTCCACTTT. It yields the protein CASSYTPNSPLHF.

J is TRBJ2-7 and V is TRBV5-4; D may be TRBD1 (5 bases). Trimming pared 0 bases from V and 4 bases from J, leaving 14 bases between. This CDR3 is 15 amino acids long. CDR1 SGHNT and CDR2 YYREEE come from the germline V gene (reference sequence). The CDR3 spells CASSLGGREQYEQYF. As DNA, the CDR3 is TGTGCCAGCAGCTTGGGGGGCAGGGAACAATACGAGCAGTACTTC.

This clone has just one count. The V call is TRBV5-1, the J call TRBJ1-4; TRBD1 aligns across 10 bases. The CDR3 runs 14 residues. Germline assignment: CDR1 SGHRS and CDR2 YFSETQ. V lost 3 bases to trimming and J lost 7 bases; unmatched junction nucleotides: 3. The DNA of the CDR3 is TGCGCCAGCAGCTCGACAGGGGGCCTTGAAAAACTGTTTTTT. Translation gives CASSSTGGLEKLFF.

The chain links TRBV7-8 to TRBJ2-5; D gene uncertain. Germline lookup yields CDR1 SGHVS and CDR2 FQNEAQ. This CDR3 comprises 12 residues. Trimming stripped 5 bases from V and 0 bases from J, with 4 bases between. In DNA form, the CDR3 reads TGTGCCAGCAGCCCGTACCAAGAGACCCAGTACTTC. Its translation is CASSPYQETQYF.

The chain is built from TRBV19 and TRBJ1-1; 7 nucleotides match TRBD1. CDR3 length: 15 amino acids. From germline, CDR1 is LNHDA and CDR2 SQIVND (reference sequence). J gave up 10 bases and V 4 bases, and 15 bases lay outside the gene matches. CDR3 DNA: TGTGCCAGTAGTACGGAAAGGACAGGCGAACGGGGAGCTTTCTTT. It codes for CASSTERTGERGAFF.

CDR3 sequence reads: CASSYTGGVYGYTF. In DNA, the CDR3 is TGTGCCAGCAGTTATACAGGGGGGGTCTATGGCTACACCTTC. The chain couples TRBV6-5 to TRBJ1-2, with TRBD1 matching 8 bases. CDR3 size: 14 residues. Per the germline V gene, CDR1 is MNHEY and CDR2 is SVGAGI. V lost 3 bases to trimming and J lost 4 bases; unmatched junction nucleotides: 4.

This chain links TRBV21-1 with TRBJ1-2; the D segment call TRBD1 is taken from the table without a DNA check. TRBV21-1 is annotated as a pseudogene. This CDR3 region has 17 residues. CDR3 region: CASSNGAQGGVPYGYTF. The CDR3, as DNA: TGTGCCAGCAGCAATGGGGCCCAGGGTGGGGTCCCATATGGCTACACCTTC.

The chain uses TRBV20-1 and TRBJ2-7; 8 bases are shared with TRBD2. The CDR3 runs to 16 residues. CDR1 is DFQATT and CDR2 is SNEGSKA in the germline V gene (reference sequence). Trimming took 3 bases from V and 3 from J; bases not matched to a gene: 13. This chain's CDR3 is CSASPSQTAGGYEQYF. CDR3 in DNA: TGCAGTGCTAGTCCATCGCAGACTGCGGGAGGCTACGAGCAGTACTTC.

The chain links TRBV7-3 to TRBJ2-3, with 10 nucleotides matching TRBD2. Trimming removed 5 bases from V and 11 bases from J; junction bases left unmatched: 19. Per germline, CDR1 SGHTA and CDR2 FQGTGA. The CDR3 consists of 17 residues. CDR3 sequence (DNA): TGTGCCAGCAGCGCTCTGGGGAGCGGGGGGGCCAAAGTCCGGCAGTATTTT. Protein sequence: CASSALGSGGAKVRQYF.

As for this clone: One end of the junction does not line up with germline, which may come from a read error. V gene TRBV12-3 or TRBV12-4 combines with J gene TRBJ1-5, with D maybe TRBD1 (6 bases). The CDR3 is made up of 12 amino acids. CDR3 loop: CASTSYREPQHF. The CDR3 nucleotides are TGTGCCAGCACCTCCTACAGGGAGCCTCAGCATTTT.

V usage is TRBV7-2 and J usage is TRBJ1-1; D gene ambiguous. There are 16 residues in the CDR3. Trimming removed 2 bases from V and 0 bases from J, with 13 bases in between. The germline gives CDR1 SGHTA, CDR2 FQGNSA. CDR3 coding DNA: TGTGCCAGCAGCTTACACCGATCCGGTATGAACACTGAAGCTTTCTTT. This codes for CASSLHRSGMNTEAFF.

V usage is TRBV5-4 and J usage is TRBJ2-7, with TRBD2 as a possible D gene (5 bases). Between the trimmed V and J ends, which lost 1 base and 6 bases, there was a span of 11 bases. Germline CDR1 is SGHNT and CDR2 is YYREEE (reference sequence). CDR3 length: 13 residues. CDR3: CASSLRTPPEQYF. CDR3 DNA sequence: TGTGCCAGCAGCTTGAGGACTCCCCCCGAGCAGTACTTC.

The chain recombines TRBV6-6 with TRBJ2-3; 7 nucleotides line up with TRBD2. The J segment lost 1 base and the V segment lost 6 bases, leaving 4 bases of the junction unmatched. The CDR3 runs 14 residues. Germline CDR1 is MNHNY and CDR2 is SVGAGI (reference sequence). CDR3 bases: TGTGCCAGCAGCGGACTAGGCGGCACAGATACGCAGTATTTT. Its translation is CASSGLGGTDTQYF.

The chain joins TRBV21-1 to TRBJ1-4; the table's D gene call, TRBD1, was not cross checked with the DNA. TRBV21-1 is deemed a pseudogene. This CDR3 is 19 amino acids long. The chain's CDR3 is CASSIVPGTGESTNEKLFF. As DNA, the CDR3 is TGTGCCAGCAGCATCGTACCCGGGACAGGGGAGTCAACTAATGAAAAACTGTTTTTT.

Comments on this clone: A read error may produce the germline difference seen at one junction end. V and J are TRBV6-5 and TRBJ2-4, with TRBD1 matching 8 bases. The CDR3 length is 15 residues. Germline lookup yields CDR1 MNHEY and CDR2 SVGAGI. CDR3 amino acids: CASRYSWTGKNIQYF. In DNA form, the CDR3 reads TGTGCCAGCAGATACTCATGGACAGGGAAAAACATTCAGTACTTC.

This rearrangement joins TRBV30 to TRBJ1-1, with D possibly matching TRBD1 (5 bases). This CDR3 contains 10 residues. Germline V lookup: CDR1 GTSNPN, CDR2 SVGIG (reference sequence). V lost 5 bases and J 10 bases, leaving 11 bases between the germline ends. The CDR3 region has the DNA TGTGCCTGGCAGGGTCAAAGAGCTTTCTTT. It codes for CAWQGQRAFF.

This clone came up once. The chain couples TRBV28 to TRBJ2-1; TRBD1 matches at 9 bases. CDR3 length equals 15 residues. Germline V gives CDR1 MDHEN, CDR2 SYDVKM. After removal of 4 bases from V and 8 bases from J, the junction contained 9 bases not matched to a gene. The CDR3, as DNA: TGTGCCAGCAGTTATCCGGGACAGGGTCGCGATGAGCAGTTCTTC. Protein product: CASSYPGQGRDEQFF.

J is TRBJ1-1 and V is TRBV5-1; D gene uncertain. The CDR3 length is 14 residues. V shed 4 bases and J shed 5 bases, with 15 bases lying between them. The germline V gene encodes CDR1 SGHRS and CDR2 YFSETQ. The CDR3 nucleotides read TGCGCCAGCAGCCTGGACGGGCCGGGGACTGAAGCTTTCTTT. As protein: CASSLDGPGTEAFF.

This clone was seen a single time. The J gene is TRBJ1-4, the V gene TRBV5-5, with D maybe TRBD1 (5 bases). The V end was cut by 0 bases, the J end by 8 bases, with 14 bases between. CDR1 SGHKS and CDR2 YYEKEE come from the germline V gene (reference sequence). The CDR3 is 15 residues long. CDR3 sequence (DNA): TGTGCCAGCAGCTTGGCTGAAGGGGCATGGGAAAAACTGTTTTTT. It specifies CASSLAEGAWEKLFF.